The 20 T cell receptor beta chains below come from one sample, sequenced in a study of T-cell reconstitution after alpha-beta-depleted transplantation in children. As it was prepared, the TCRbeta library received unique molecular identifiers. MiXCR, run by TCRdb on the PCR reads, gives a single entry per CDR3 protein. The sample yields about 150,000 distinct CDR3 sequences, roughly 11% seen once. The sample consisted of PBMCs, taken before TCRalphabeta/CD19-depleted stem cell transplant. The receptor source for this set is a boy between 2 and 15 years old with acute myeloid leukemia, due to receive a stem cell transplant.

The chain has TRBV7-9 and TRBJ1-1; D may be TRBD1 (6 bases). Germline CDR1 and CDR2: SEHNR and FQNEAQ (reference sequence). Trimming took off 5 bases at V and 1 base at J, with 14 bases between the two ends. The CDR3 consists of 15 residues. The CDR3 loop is CASSPPRGSNTEAFF. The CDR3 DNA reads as TGTGCCAGCAGCCCCCCAAGGGGGTCGAACACTGAAGCTTTCTTT.

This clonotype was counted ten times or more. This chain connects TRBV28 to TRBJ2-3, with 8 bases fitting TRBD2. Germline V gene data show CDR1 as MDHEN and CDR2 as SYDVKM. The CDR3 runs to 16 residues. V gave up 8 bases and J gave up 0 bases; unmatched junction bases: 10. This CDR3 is CASGLAGLPSTDTQYF. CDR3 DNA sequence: TGTGCCAGCGGTCTAGCGGGCCTCCCTAGCACAGATACGCAGTATTTT.

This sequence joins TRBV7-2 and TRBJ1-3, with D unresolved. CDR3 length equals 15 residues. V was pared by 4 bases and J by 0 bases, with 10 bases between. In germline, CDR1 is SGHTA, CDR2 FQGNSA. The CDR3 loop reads CASSYQSDSGNTIYF. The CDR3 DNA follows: TGTGCCAGCAGCTATCAGTCAGACTCTGGAAACACCATATATTTT.

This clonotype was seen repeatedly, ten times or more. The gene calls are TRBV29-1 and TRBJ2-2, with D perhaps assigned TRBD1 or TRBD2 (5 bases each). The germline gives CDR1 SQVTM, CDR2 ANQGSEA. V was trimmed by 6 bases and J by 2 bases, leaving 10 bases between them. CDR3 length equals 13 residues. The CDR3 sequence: CSVGTVNTGELFF. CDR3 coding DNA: TGCAGCGTGGGGACCGTTAACACCGGGGAGCTGTTTTTT.

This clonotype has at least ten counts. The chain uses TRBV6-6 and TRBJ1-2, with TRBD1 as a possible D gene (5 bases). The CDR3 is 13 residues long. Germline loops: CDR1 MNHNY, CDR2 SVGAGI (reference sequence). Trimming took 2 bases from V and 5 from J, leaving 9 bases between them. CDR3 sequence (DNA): TGTGCCAGCAGTTACGAGGCAGGGTATGGCTACACCTTC. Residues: CASSYEAGYGYTF.

CDR3 DNA: TGTGCCAGCAGCCCCGGGGTACCCCGCGGCTACACCTTC. Encoded protein: CASSPGVPRGYTF. The chain links TRBV4-2 to TRBJ1-2; no firm D call. The CDR3 sequence is 13 residues long. V shed 4 bases and J shed 8 bases, with 14 bases lying between them. Looked up from germline, CDR1 is LGHNA and CDR2 is YNFKEQ.

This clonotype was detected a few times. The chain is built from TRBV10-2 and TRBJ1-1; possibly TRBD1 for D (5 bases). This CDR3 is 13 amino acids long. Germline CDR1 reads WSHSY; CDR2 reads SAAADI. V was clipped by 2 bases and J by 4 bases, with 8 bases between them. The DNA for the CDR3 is TGCGCCAGCAGTGAGAGCAGGGTCACTGAAGCTTTCTTT. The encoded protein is CASSESRVTEAFF.

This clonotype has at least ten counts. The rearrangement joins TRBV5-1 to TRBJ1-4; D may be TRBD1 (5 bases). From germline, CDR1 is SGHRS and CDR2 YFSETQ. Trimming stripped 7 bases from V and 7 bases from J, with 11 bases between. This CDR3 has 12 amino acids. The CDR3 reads CASARDSEKLFF. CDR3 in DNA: TGCGCCAGCGCCCGGGACTCTGAAAAACTGTTTTTT.

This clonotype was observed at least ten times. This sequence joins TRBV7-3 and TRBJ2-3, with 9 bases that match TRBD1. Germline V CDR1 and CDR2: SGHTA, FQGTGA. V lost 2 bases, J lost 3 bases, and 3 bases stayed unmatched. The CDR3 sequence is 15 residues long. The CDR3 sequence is CASSLGTGKTDTQYF. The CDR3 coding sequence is TGTGCCAGCAGCTTAGGGACAGGGAAAACAGATACGCAGTATTTT.

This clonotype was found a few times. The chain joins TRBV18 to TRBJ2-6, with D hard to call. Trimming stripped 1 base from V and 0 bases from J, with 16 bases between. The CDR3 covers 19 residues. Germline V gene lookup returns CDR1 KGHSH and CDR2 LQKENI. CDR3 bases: TGTGCCAGCTCACCACGTAGTAGACACTTGCTCTCTGGGGCCAACGTCCTGACTTTC. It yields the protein CASSPRSRHLLSGANVLTF.

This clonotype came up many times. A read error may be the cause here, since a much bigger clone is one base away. The CDR3 sequence is CASSYQTDTQYF. The CDR3 region has the DNA TGTGCCAGCAGCTACCAGACAGATACGCAGTATTTT. The chain uses TRBV5-6 and TRBJ2-3; D uncertain. The length of the CDR3 is 12 residues. V lost 3 bases, J lost 3 bases, and 5 bases lay in between. CDR1 and CDR2 from the germline V gene are SGHDT and YYEEEE.

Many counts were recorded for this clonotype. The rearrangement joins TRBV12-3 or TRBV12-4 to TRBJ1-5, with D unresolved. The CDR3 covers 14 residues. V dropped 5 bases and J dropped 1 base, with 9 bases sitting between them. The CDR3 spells CASSPDGSNQPQHF. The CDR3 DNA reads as TGTGCCAGCAGTCCGGACGGCAGCAATCAGCCCCAGCATTTT.

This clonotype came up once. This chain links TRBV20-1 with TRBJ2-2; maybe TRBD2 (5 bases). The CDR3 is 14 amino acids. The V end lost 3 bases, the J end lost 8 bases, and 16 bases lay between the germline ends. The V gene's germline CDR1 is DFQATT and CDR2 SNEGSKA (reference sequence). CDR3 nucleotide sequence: TGCAGTGCTAGTTTAGGCGGGTCAGGTGGGGAGCTGTTTTTT. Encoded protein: CSASLGGSGGELFF.

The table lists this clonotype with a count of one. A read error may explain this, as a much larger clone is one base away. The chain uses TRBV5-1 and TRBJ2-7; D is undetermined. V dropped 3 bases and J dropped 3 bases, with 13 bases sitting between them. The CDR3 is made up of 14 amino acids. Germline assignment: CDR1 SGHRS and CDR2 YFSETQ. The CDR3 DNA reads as TGCGCCAGCAGCTGGGTGGGGTCCCGCTACGAGCAGTACTTC. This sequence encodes CASSWVGSRYEQYF.

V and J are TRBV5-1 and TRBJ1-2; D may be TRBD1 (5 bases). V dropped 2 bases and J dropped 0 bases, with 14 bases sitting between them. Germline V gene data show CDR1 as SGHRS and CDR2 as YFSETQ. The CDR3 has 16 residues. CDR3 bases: TGCGCCAGCAGCTTCGACCACAGGACGGCTAACTATGGCTACACCTTC. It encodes CASSFDHRTANYGYTF.

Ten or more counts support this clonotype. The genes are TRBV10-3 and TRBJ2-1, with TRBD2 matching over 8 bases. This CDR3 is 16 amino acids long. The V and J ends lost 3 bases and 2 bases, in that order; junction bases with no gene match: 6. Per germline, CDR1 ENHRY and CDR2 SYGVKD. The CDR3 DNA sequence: TGTGCCATCAGTGATAGCGGGGTAAGGACCTACAATGAGCAGTTCTTC. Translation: CAISDSGVRTYNEQFF.

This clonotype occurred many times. For the CDR3, the DNA is TGCAGTGCTGGGGCGGGGGGAACAGATACGCAGTATTTT. This codes for CSAGAGGTDTQYF. The V gene is TRBV20-1, the J gene TRBJ2-3; TRBD2 aligns across 8 bases. CDR1 and CDR2 from the germline V gene are DFQATT and SNEGSKA (reference sequence). The CDR3 sequence is 13 residues long. Germline trimming cut 5 bases from V and 3 bases from J; bases unmatched to any gene: 4.

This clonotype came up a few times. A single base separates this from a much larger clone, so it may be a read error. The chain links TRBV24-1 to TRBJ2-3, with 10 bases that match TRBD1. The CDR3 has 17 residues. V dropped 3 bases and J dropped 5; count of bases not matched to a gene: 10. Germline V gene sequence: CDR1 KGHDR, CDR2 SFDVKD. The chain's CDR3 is CATSDLPGTGEVDTQYF. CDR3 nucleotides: TGTGCCACCAGTGATCTGCCCGGGACAGGGGAAGTAGATACGCAGTATTTT.

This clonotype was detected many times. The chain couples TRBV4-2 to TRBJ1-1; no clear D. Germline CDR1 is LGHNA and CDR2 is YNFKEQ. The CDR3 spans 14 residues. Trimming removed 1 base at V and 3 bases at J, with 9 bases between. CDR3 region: CASSQGTTDTEAFF. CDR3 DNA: TGTGCCAGCAGCCAAGGGACGACGGACACTGAAGCTTTCTTT.

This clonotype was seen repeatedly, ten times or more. For the CDR3, the DNA is TGTGCCAGCAGCTTAATGGGCTCGTCGGGCTATAATTCACCCCTCCACTTT. This encodes CASSLMGSSGYNSPLHF. The V call is TRBV7-9, the J call TRBJ1-6, with D uncertain. Trimming took off 2 bases at V and 3 bases at J, with 14 bases between the two ends. Germline V gene sequence: CDR1 SEHNR, CDR2 FQNEAQ (reference sequence). The CDR3 contains 17 residues.